This T cell receptor (beta chain) was obtained from a study of blood T cell repertoires in COVID-19. This clone is a singleton in its sample. V gave up 8 bases and J gave up 1 base; unmatched junction bases: 7. The CDR3 runs 14 residues. Per the germline V gene, CDR1 is MDHEN and CDR2 is SYDVKM. Repertoires were generated with immunoSEQ multiplex PCR, while TCRdb's copy carries only in-frame clones and drops some. The sample holds some 120,000 clones, around 88% seen once. This TCR came from a human donor with acute or convalescent COVID-19. The donor label of this sample is uncertain. Source material: peripheral blood. The genes are TRBV28 and TRBJ2-7; 8 bases agree with TRBD1. The CDR3 nucleotides read TGTGCCAGCTTGGACAGGGATCTATCCTACGAGCAGTACTTC. Translated: CASLDRDLSYEQYF.